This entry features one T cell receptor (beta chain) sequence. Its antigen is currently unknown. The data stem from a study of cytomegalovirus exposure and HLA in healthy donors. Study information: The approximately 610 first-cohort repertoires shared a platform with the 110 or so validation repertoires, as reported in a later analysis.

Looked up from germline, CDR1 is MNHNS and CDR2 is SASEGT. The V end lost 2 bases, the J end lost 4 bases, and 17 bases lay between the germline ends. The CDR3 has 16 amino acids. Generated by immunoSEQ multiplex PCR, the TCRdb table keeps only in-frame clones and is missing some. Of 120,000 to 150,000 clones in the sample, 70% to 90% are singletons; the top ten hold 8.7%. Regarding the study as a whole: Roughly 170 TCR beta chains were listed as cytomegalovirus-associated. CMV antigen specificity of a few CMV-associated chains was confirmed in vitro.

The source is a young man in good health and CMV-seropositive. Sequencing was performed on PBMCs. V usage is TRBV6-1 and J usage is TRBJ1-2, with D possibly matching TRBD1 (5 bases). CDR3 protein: CASSEMGGTPVYGYTF. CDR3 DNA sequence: TGTGCCAGCAGTGAAATGGGGGGAACCCCAGTCTATGGCTACACCTTC.